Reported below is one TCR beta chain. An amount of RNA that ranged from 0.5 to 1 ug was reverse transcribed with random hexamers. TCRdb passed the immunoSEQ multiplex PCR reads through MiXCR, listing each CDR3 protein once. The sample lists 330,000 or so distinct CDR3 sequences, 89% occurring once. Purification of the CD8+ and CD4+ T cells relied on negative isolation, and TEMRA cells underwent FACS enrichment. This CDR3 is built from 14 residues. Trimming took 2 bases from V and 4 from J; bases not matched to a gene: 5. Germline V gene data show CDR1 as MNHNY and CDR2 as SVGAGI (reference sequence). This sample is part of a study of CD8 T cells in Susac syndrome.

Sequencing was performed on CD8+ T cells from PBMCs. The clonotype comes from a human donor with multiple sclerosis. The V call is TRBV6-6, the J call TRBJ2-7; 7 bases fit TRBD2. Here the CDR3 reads CASSYVGGPYEQYF. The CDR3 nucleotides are TGTGCCAGCAGTTACGTGGGAGGGCCTTACGAGCAGTACTTC.